One sample yielded the 3 T cell receptor beta chains listed below, sequenced in a study of beta chain features in type 1 diabetes. As every portion of the isolated RNA was reverse transcribed, the sequencing read expressed TCRB transcripts. Only in-frame clones appear in the TCRdb table, and some are missing; sequencing was by immunoSEQ multiplex PCR. The table includes roughly 310,000 clones, 8% to 13% detected once. Material for sequencing was naive CD4+ T cells from blood. Every receptor here comes from a woman aged 25 to 39 in good health.

This clone has a handful of counts. V usage is TRBV15 and J usage is TRBJ2-5; 7 bases map to TRBD2. Germline lookup yields CDR1 LNHNV and CDR2 YYDKDF (reference sequence). The CDR3 is 13 residues long. Trimming at V came to 0 bases and at J to 13 bases, leaving 8 bases not matched to a gene. The CDR3 is CATSREFGLVVYF. The CDR3 DNA is TGTGCCACCAGCAGAGAGTTCGGACTAGTGGTGTACTTC.

The V gene is TRBV25-1, the J gene TRBJ2-3, with D unclear. Germline-derived CDR1 and CDR2 are MGHDK and SYGVNS. V was clipped by 2 bases and J by 5 bases, with 11 bases between them. CDR3 size: 14 residues. The CDR3 nucleotides are TGTGCCAGCAGTGAAAGTTACAGCTTAGATACGCAGTATTTT. Encoded protein: CASSESYSLDTQYF. The complete variable domain, with remaining parts taken from reference TRBV25-1 and TRBJ2-3, reads EADIYQTPRYLVIGTGKKITLECSQTMGHDKMYWYQQDPGMELHLIHYSYGVNSTEKGDLSSESTVSRIRTEHFPLTLESARPSHTSQYLCASSESYSLDTQYFGPGTRLTVL.

This clone was counted a few times. This rearrangement joins TRBV4-3 to TRBJ2-6; maybe TRBD1 (6 bases). The CDR3 covers 20 residues. Looked up from germline, CDR1 is LGHNA and CDR2 is YSLEER. Trimming shortened V by 0 bases and J by 3 bases, and 21 bases separated the two germline ends. The chain's CDR3 is CASSQDYWGQSLGGANVLTF. In DNA, the CDR3 is TGCGCCAGCAGCCAAGATTATTGGGGACAATCCTTGGGTGGGGCCAACGTCCTGACTTTC.